This TCR beta chain was captured by sequencing in a study of cytomegalovirus exposure and HLA in healthy donors. At the level of the study: In a later analysis, it was reported that the approximately 110 validation repertoires had been produced on the same platform as the 600 to 850 repertoires belonging to the first cohort.

The assay was immunoSEQ multiplex PCR, and TCRdb's table has in-frame clones only and misses some. This table has 140,000 or so clones, 80% to 90% appearing once. This TCR was sampled from a woman in her 30s in good health and CMV-seropositive. The sequencing sample was made of PBMCs.

CDR3 loop: CASTTGVETQYF. The CDR3 region has the DNA TGTGCCAGCACCACAGGGGTGGAGACCCAGTACTTC. V and J are TRBV28 and TRBJ2-5; 7 bases agree with TRBD1. Looked up from germline, CDR1 is MDHEN and CDR2 is SYDVKM. This CDR3 has 12 residues. V dropped 7 bases and J dropped 5; count of bases not matched to a gene: 4.